The 2 T cell receptor beta chains below were found in one sample sequenced in a study of CD8 T cells in Susac syndrome. RNA in amounts of roughly 0.5 to 1 ug was reverse transcribed with random hexamers. TCRdb reprocessed the immunoSEQ multiplex PCR reads with MiXCR, giving one entry per CDR3 protein. The table records under 300,000 distinct CDR3 sequences, about 96% of them present only once. Sequences were obtained from CD4+ T cells from PBMCs. Receptor source: a human donor with Susac syndrome.

V usage is TRBV28 and J usage is TRBJ2-1, with no clear D. CDR1 is MDHEN, CDR2 SYDVKM, per germline. The V end lost 5 bases, the J end lost 2 bases, and 10 bases lay between the germline ends. The CDR3 has 14 amino acids. CDR3 in amino acids: CASSQARTYNEQFF. The CDR3 bases are TGTGCCAGCAGTCAAGCGCGAACCTACAATGAGCAGTTCTTC.

CDR3 DNA sequence: TGTGCCAGCAGCTTGGGTGGAAACACCATATATTTT. This sequence encodes CASSLGGNTIYF. V gene TRBV5-4 combines with J gene TRBJ1-3; the D is unclear. V lost 0 bases, J lost 3 bases, and 1 base lay in between. CDR1 and CDR2 from the germline V gene are SGHNT and YYREEE (reference sequence). The CDR3 sequence is 12 residues long.